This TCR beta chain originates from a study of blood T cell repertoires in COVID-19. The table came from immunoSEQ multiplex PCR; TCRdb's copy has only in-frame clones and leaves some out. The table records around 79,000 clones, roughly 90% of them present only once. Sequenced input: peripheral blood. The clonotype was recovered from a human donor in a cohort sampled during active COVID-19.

Here the CDR3 DNA reads TGTGCCAGCAGCCAATCCACCGTGGGGGGAGCAGATACGCAGTATTTT. It encodes CASSQSTVGGADTQYF. This chain uses TRBV13 with TRBJ2-3; D possibly corresponds to TRBD2 (6 bases). Trimming left V 5 bases short and J 4 bases short, with 19 bases between. There are 16 residues in the CDR3. Germline CDR1 reads PRHDT; CDR2 reads FYEKMQ (reference sequence). The full variable domain, rest sourced from reference TRBV13 and TRBJ2-3, is AAGVIQSPRHLIKEKRETATLKCYPIPRHDTVYWYQQGPGQDPQFLISFYEKMQSDKGSIPDRFSAQQFSDYHSELNMSSLELGDSALYFCASSQSTVGGADTQYFGPGTRLTVL.